The text below deals with one TCR beta chain. Its antigen is still unknown. V was pared by 0 bases and J by 7 bases, with 19 bases between. The CDR3 length is 17 residues. From germline, CDR1 is SGDLS and CDR2 YYNGEE. This table comes from immunoSEQ multiplex PCR, and its TCRdb copy is limited to in-frame clones, with some not included. The data show 130,000 to 150,000 clones, roughly 89% seen once. Among the roughly 120 subjects of the validation cohort, separate from the 666-subject first cohort, were the donors. The data belong to a study of cytomegalovirus exposure and HLA in healthy donors. General study results and limits: A subsequent analysis found that TCR clusters from the first cohort also tended to co-occur in the 130 or so validation repertoires, with approximately 95% of cluster scores above 0. There were about 160 TCR beta chains listed as cytomegalovirus-associated. According to reports, the classifier identified cytomegalovirus status with high specificity and sensitivity.

The sequence was collected from a woman aged 18-29 years in good health and CMV-seropositive. This chain connects TRBV9 to TRBJ2-2; D possibly corresponds to TRBD1 (5 bases). Material for sequencing was PBMCs. The CDR3 sequence is CASSVGGLKGYVGELFF. The DNA for the CDR3 is TGTGCCAGCAGCGTAGGGGGTCTTAAGGGGTATGTCGGGGAGCTGTTTTTT.